A single T cell receptor beta chain is shown here with its context. The clone's antigen remains unknown. No base-level quality is on record; no much larger clone is a single base apart. The record originates from a study of blood T cell repertoires in COVID-19 (dated by TCRdb to 2020 to 2021). Notes on the research overall: Collaborator samples came from the United States, Italy and Spain and covered acute and convalescent phases of COVID-19. The material from the prospective study consisted of cDNA or gDNA derived from T cells, B-cell-depleted T cells, or PBMCs. Deeply sampled blood TCRbeta repertoires from subjects exposed to, actively infected with, or recovered from COVID-19 were included in the dataset. The repertoires were released in a freely available public database meant as a resource for research on the immune response to SARS-CoV-2. Samples came from the ongoing ImmuneRACE study (first 160 participants) plus 1,254 subjects from 6 global collaborators. A de-identified subject ID, COVID-19 status, age in years and sex were almost always included in the sample metadata. Where available, HLA class I and class II types were taken from metadata supplied by the sample provider and were not determined by assay-based typing.

There are 16 amino acids in the CDR3, from cysteine to phenylalanine inclusive. The entry retains the CDR3 DNA only, 48 bases that are in frame from base 1. CDR1 SGHRS and CDR2 YFSETQ are derived from the germline V gene. The junction shows trimming of 4 bases on V and 6 bases on J, and the gene matches do not reach 13 bases of it. The immunoSEQ Assay, a bias-controlled multiplex PCR, was used to amplify TCRbeta CDR3 regions from genomic DNA. From the authors' description of their analysis: The number of nucleated cells in each sample was estimated from the amplification of reference gene primers within the assay. To quantify the absolute abundance of each unique TCRbeta CDR3 rearrangement, sequence reads were collapsed and filtered. For each sample, productive Simpson clonality was calculated as the square root of Simpson's diversity index across productive rearrangements. TCRdb limited this immuneACCESS table to in-frame rearrangements with V and J called. A share of clones is missing; checked studies link under half to unresolved V genes, and the rest is unexplained. V and J calls and clone size are given by that table; D and trimming were obtained from the DNA. Present in this sample are almost 250,000 clones, about 82% of which were seen just once. Of the sample, approximately 9.1% is held by the ten largest clones.

The paper's findings and limits, for the study overall: Clinical and demographic metadata were provided uncurated, with the amount varying by source and participant.

Participants in the prospective study were aged roughly 18 to 95 years, lived in 24 United States geographic areas, and enrolled through a virtual design. In the prospective study, cohorts were assigned on the basis of participant-reported clinical history obtained from a screening survey and a study questionnaire. In the prospective study, whole blood, serum and a nasopharyngeal or oropharyngeal swab were collected from each participant by mobile phlebotomists. Over a roughly 2-month period, participants in the prospective study had the option of providing additional blood draws and questionnaires. Blood samples from the prospective study were shipped frozen or at room temperature prior to DNA extraction.

Sample: PBMCs or T cells enriched from blood (not recorded which). The receptor was derived from a woman between 50 and 59 years old with acute COVID-19. Here the chain combines TRBV5-1 and TRBJ1-2, and 9 junctional nucleotides match TRBD1. The CDR3: CASSENQPGQGNGYTF. Here is the DNA: TGCGCCAGCAGCGAAAACCAACCGGGACAGGGCAATGGCTACACCTTC.